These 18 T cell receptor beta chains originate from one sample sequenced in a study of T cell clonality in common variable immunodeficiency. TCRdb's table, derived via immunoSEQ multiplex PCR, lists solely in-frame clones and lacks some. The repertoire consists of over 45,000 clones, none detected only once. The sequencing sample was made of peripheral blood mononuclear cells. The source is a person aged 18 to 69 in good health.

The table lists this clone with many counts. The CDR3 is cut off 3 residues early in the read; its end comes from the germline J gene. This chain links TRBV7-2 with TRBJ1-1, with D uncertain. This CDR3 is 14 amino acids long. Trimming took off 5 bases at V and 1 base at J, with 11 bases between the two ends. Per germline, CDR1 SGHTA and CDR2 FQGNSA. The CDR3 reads CASSPNRGNTEAFF. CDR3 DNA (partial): TGTGCCAGCAGCCCGAACAGAGGGAACACTGAA.

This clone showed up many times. CDR3 bases read: TGTGCCAGCACCTCACGACTAGCCTACGAG. Protein product: CASTSRLAYE. The full CDR3 is CASTSRLAYEQYF. The rearrangement uses TRBV5-4 and TRBJ2-7; the D gene is possibly TRBD2 (6 bases). Read sequence stops 3 residues before the CDR3 end, and the germline J gene provides the missing end. Germline V CDR1 and CDR2: SGHNT, YYREEE (reference sequence). This CDR3 is 13 amino acids long. Deletions cut 6 bases from V and 2 bases from J, with 12 bases between.

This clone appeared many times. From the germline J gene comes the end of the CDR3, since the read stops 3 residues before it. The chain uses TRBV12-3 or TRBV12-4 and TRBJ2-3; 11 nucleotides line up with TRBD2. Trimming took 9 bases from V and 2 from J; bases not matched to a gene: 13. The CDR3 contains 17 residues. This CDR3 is CASLGLAGGIFTDTQYF. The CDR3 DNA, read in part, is TGTGCCAGTCTAGGGCTAGCGGGGGGTATCTTCACAGATACG.

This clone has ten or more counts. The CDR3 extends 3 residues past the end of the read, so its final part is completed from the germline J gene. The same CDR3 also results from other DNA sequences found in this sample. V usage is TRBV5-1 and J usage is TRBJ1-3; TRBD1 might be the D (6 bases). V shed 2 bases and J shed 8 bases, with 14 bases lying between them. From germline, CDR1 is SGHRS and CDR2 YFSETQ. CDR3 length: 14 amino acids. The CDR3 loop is CASSLTTGMDTIYF. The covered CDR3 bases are TGCGCCAGCAGCTTAACTACAGGGATGGACACC.

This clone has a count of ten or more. The DNA read from the CDR3 is TGTGCCAGCAGCTTGACTCCGGGACAGCGGGAGACG. The encoded protein is CASSLTPGQRET. The full-length CDR3 reads as CASSLTPGQRETQYF. The chain uses TRBV5-6 and TRBJ2-3, with D possibly being TRBD2 (8 bases). Read coverage stops 3 residues before the CDR3 terminus; the germline J gene supplies the remainder. Germline V lookup: CDR1 SGHDT, CDR2 YYEEEE. This CDR3 has 15 amino acids.

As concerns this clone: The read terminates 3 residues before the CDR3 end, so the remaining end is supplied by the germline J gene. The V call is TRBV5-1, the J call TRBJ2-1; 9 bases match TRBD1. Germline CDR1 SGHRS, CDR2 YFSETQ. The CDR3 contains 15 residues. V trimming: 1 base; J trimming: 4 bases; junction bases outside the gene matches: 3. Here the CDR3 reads CASSLLGQGYNEQFF. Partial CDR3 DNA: TGCGCCAGCAGCTTGCTGGGACAGGGATACAATGAG.

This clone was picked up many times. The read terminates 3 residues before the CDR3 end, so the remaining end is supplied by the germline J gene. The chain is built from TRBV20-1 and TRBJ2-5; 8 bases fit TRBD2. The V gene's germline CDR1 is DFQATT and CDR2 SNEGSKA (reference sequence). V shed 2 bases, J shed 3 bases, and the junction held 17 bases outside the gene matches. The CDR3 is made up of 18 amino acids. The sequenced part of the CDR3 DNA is TGCAGTGCTAGACAGATTGGCGGGGGGCCCGGAAGAGAAGAGACC. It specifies CSARQIGGGPGREET. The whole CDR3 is CSARQIGGGPGREETQYF.

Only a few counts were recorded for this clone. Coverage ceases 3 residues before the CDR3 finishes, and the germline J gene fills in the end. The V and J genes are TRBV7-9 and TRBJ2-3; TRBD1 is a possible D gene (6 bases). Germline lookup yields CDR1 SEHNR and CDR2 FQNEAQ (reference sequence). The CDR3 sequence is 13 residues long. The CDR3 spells CASSLTGNQPQYF. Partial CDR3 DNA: TGTGCCAGCAGCTTGACAGGTAATCAGCCG.

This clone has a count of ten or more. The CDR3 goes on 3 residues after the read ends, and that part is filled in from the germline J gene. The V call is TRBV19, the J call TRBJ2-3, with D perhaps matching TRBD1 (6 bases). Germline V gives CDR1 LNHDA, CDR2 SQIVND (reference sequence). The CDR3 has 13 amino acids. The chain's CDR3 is CASSNSGEETQYF. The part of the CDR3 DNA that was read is TGTGCCAGTAGTAATTCAGGGGAAGAGACG.

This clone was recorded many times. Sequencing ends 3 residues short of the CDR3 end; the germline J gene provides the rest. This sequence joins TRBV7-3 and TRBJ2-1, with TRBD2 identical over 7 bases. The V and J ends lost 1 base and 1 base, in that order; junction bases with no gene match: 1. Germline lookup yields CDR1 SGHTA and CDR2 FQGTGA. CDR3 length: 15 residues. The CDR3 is CASSLSGGSYNEQFF. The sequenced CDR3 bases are TGTGCCAGCAGCTTAAGCGGGGGTTCCTACAATGAG.

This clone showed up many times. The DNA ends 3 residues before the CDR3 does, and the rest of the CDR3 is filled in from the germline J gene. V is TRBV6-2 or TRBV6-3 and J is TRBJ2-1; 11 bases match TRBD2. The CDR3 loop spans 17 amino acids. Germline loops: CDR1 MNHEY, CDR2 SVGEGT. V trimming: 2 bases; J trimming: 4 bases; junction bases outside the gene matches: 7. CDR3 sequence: CASSYPPGTSGYNEQFF. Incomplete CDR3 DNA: TGTGCCAGCAGTTACCCTCCAGGGACTAGCGGTTACAATGAG.

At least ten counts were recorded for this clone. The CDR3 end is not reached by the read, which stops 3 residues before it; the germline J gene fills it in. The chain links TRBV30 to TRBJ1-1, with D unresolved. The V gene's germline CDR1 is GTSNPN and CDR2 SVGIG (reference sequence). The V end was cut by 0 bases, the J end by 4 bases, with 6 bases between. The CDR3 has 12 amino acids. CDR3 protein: CAWSVEGTEAFF. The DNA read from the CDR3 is TGTGCCTGGAGTGTAGAGGGCACTGAA.

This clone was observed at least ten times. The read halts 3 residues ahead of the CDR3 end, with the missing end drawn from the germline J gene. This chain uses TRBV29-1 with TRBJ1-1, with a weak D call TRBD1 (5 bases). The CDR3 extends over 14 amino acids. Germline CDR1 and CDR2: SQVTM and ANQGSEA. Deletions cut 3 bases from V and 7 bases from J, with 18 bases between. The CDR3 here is CSVDMSGSGSEAFF. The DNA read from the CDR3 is TGCAGCGTTGATATGTCAGGGAGCGGGAGTGAA.

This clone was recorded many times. The CDR3: CASSLTQGLNEQFF. The sequenced CDR3 bases are TGTGCCAGCAGCCTGACACAGGGGCTCAATGAG. This chain uses TRBV7-3 with TRBJ2-1, with TRBD1 identical over 7 bases. Read data end 3 residues before the CDR3 end; the end is taken from the germline J gene. The CDR3 loop spans 14 amino acids. J lost 6 bases, V lost 5 bases, and 7 bases had no gene match. Germline V gene data show CDR1 as SGHTA and CDR2 as FQGTGA.

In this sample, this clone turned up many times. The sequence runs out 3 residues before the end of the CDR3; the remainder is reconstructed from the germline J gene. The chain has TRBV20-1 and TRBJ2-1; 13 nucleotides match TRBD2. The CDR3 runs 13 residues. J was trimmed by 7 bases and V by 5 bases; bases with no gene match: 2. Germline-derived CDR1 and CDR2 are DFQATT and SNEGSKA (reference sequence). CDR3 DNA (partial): TGCAGTGCTGGACTAGCGGGAGTGAATGAG. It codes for CSAGLAGVNE. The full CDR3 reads CSAGLAGVNEQFF.

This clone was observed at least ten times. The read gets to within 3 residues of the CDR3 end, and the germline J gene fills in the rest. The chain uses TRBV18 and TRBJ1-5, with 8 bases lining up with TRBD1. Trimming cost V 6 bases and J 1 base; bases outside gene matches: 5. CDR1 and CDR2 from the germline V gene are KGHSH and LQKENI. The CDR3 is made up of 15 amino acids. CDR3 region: CASSEGQVSNQPQHF. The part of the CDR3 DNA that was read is TGTGCCAGCTCTGAGGGACAGGTGAGCAATCAGCCC.

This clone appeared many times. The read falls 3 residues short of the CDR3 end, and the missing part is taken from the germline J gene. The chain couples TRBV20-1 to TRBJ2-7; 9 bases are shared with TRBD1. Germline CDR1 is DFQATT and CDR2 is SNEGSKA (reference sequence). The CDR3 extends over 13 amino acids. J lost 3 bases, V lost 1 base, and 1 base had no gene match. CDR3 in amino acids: CSARGDRDYEQYF. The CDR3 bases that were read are TGCAGTGCTAGAGGGGACAGGGACTACGAG.

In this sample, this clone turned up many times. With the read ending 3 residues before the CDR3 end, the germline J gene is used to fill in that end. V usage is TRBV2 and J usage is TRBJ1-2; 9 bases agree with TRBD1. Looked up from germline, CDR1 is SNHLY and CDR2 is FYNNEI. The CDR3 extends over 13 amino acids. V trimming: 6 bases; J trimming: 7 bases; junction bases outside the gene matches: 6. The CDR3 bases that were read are TGTGCCAGCAGCTTACAGGGGGCCGGTGGC. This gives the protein CASSLQGAGG. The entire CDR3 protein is CASSLQGAGGYTF.